A selection of T cell receptor beta chains follows, all from one sample in a study of shared clonotypes between healthy human individuals. Some clones are missing from TCRdb's copy, which holds only in-frame ones; the method was immunoSEQ multiplex PCR. There are 2.5 million or so clones in the sample; around 94% occur only once, and around 0.15% lies in the top ten. The specimen was naive CD4+ T cells sorted from blood. The receptors shown here come from a man between 18 and 29 years old in good health. The CDR3 runs from the conserved cysteine through the conserved F or W. Fields, in order: V gene, D gene, J gene, clone size, CDR3 protein, CDR3 DNA. The D gene is left open where the match is weak. Only some rows state a clone size, as once, few, many or a class for expanded clones.

v_gene: TRBV29-1; d_gene: .; j_gene: TRBJ2-5; abundance: .; CDR3aa: CSVEGWGAGSSQETQYF; CDR3nt: TGCAGCGTTGAAGGCTGGGGTGCAGGGTCCTCTCAAGAGACCCAGTACTTC
v_gene: TRBV15; d_gene: .; j_gene: TRBJ1-1; abundance: .; CDR3aa: CATSRVVGYMNTEAFF; CDR3nt: TGTGCCACCAGCAGAGTCGTAGGTTACATGAACACTGAAGCTTTCTTT
v_gene: TRBV11-2; d_gene: .; j_gene: TRBJ2-2; abundance: .; CDR3aa: CASSLGRSGNTGELFF; CDR3nt: TGTGCCAGCAGCTTAGGTCGGTCAGGGAACACCGGGGAGCTGTTTTTT
v_gene: TRBV7-6; d_gene: .; j_gene: TRBJ2-1; abundance: .; CDR3aa: CASSLAHGGGWDEQFF; CDR3nt: TGTGCCAGCAGCTTAGCGCATGGAGGGGGCTGGGATGAGCAGTTCTTC
v_gene: TRBV5-4; d_gene: TRBD2; j_gene: TRBJ2-7; abundance: .; CDR3aa: CASSWRNAGVKREQYF; CDR3nt: TGTGCCAGCAGCTGGAGGAACGCGGGAGTAAAAAGGGAGCAGTACTTC
v_gene: TRBV18; d_gene: .; j_gene: TRBJ1-6; abundance: once; CDR3aa: CASTGPNSPLHF; CDR3nt: TGTGCCAGCACGGGCCCAAATTCACCCCTCCACTTT
v_gene: TRBV7-2; d_gene: .; j_gene: TRBJ1-3; abundance: .; CDR3aa: CASSPQAGNTIYF; CDR3nt: TGTGCCAGCAGCCCTCAGGCTGGAAACACCATATATTTT
v_gene: TRBV6-1; d_gene: .; j_gene: TRBJ1-5; abundance: .; CDR3aa: CASEWGENQPQHF; CDR3nt: TGTGCCAGCGAGTGGGGAGAGAATCAGCCCCAGCATTTT
v_gene: TRBV5-4; d_gene: .; j_gene: TRBJ1-3; abundance: once; CDR3aa: CASSLTGNTIYF; CDR3nt: TGTGCCAGCAGCTTGACAGGAAACACCATATATTTT
v_gene: TRBV18; d_gene: TRBD1; j_gene: TRBJ2-5; abundance: once; CDR3aa: CASSQSTGTETQYF; CDR3nt: TGTGCCAGCTCACAATCGACAGGGACAGAGACCCAGTACTTC
v_gene: TRBV27; d_gene: .; j_gene: TRBJ1-1; abundance: few; CDR3aa: CASSSVQGVVNTEAFF; CDR3nt: TGTGCCAGCAGTTCAGTACAGGGCGTAGTGAACACTGAAGCTTTCTTT
v_gene: TRBV7-2; d_gene: .; j_gene: TRBJ1-6; abundance: .; CDR3aa: CASSSGTIGNSPLHF; CDR3nt: TGTGCCAGCAGCTCGGGGACCATTGGTAATTCACCCCTCCACTTT
v_gene: TRBV6-5; d_gene: .; j_gene: TRBJ1-2; abundance: once; CDR3aa: CASSYSSENYGYTF; CDR3nt: TGTGCCAGCAGTTACTCATCCGAGAACTATGGCTACACCTTC
v_gene: TRBV18; d_gene: .; j_gene: TRBJ2-3; abundance: once; CDR3aa: CASSPIGRLDTQYF; CDR3nt: TGTGCCAGCTCACCTATCGGTCGTCTAGATACGCAGTATTTT
v_gene: TRBV10-3; d_gene: .; j_gene: TRBJ2-5; abundance: .; CDR3aa: CAISEWGGHTSEQYF; CDR3nt: TGTGCCATCAGTGAATGGGGGGGCCACACAAGTGAGCAGTACTTC
v_gene: TRBV4-1; d_gene: TRBD1; j_gene: TRBJ1-6; abundance: .; CDR3aa: CASSLTGDPYNSPLHF; CDR3nt: TGCGCCAGCAGCCTGACAGGGGACCCCTATAATTCACCCCTCCACTTT
v_gene: TRBV5-4; d_gene: TRBD2; j_gene: TRBJ2-7; abundance: .; CDR3aa: CASSTSTGTSFYEQYF; CDR3nt: TGTGCCAGCAGCACCTCCACCGGGACTAGCTTCTACGAGCAGTACTTC
v_gene: TRBV5-1; d_gene: TRBD1; j_gene: TRBJ2-7; abundance: .; CDR3aa: CASSQGTGRNEQYF; CDR3nt: TGCGCCAGCAGCCAAGGGACAGGGAGGAACGAGCAGTACTTC
v_gene: TRBV7-2; d_gene: TRBD2; j_gene: TRBJ2-3; abundance: .; CDR3aa: CASSPSGRGTDTQYF; CDR3nt: TGTGCCAGCAGCCCTAGCGGGAGAGGCACAGATACGCAGTATTTT
v_gene: TRBV5-4; d_gene: .; j_gene: TRBJ2-5; abundance: .; CDR3aa: CASSIEPGQEKKTQYF; CDR3nt: TGTGCCAGCAGCATAGAGCCGGGCCAGGAGAAAAAGACCCAGTACTTC
v_gene: TRBV10-3; d_gene: .; j_gene: TRBJ2-7; abundance: .; CDR3aa: CAIRTTGSPPGEQYF; CDR3nt: TGTGCCATCAGGACCACAGGGAGCCCTCCGGGGGAGCAGTACTTC
v_gene: TRBV10-3; d_gene: TRBD2; j_gene: TRBJ2-7; abundance: .; CDR3aa: CAISGGLAGAYGNEQYF; CDR3nt: TGTGCCATCAGTGGGGGACTAGCGGGAGCTTACGGAAACGAGCAGTACTTC
v_gene: TRBV6-1; d_gene: .; j_gene: TRBJ1-4; abundance: .; CDR3aa: CASSEAVRWGSTNEKLFF; CDR3nt: TGTGCCAGCAGTGAAGCGGTTCGGTGGGGGTCAACTAATGAAAAACTGTTTTTT
v_gene: TRBV6-1; d_gene: .; j_gene: TRBJ1-1; abundance: .; CDR3aa: CASSEQAMNTEAFF; CDR3nt: TGTGCCAGCAGTGAACAGGCTATGAACACTGAAGCTTTCTTT
v_gene: TRBV7-9; d_gene: .; j_gene: TRBJ1-4; abundance: .; CDR3aa: CASSSGPAGVKLFF; CDR3nt: TGTGCCTCGTCCTCAGGCCCCGCGGGGGTGAAACTGTTTTTT
v_gene: TRBV18; d_gene: .; j_gene: TRBJ2-2; abundance: .; CDR3aa: CASSPRDNTGELFF; CDR3nt: TGTGCCAGCTCACCCAGAGACAACACCGGGGAGCTGTTTTTT
v_gene: TRBV27; d_gene: .; j_gene: TRBJ2-7; abundance: .; CDR3aa: CASSLSWQGPYEQYF; CDR3nt: TGTGCCAGCAGTTTATCGTGGCAGGGACCCTACGAGCAGTACTTC
v_gene: TRBV11-2; d_gene: TRBD1; j_gene: TRBJ1-4; abundance: .; CDR3aa: CASSLGRDRTNEKLFF; CDR3nt: TGTGCCAGCAGCTTAGGGCGGGACAGGACTAATGAAAAACTGTTTTTT
v_gene: TRBV6-6; d_gene: .; j_gene: TRBJ2-3; abundance: .; CDR3aa: CASSYLTGAKTDTQYF; CDR3nt: TGTGCCAGCAGTTACCTGACGGGGGCAAAAACAGATACGCAGTATTTT
v_gene: TRBV7-9; d_gene: .; j_gene: TRBJ2-7; abundance: .; CDR3aa: CASSFSDLGEQYF; CDR3nt: TGTGCCAGCAGCTTTAGCGACCTTGGGGAGCAGTACTTC
v_gene: TRBV2; d_gene: TRBD1; j_gene: TRBJ1-6; abundance: few; CDR3aa: CASKDRGSWATLHF; CDR3nt: TGTGCCAGCAAAGACAGGGGATCCTGGGCGACCCTCCACTTT
v_gene: TRBV6-5; d_gene: .; j_gene: TRBJ2-7; abundance: .; CDR3aa: CASSYSRGPYEQYF; CDR3nt: TGTGCCAGCAGTTACTCTAGGGGACCCTACGAGCAGTACTTC
v_gene: TRBV18; d_gene: .; j_gene: TRBJ2-2; abundance: .; CDR3aa: CASSLREQGELFF; CDR3nt: TGTGCCAGCTCACTCAGGGAACAAGGGGAGCTGTTTTTT
v_gene: TRBV7-8; d_gene: .; j_gene: TRBJ2-5; abundance: .; CDR3aa: CASMPWDRPQETQYF; CDR3nt: TGTGCCAGTATGCCGTGGGACCGCCCACAAGAGACCCAGTACTTC
v_gene: TRBV5-1; d_gene: TRBD1; j_gene: TRBJ2-5; abundance: .; CDR3aa: CASSRDRGQTQYF; CDR3nt: TGCGCCAGCAGCCGAGACAGGGGGCAGACCCAGTACTTC
v_gene: TRBV30; d_gene: .; j_gene: TRBJ2-5; abundance: .; CDR3aa: CAWTPVGETQYF; CDR3nt: TGTGCCTGGACGCCGGTGGGAGAGACCCAGTACTTC
v_gene: TRBV19; d_gene: .; j_gene: TRBJ1-6; abundance: .; CDR3aa: CASSSRTDYNSPLHF; CDR3nt: TGTGCCAGTAGTAGCAGGACAGATTATAATTCACCCCTCCACTTT
v_gene: TRBV27; d_gene: .; j_gene: TRBJ2-6; abundance: once; CDR3aa: CASSLATGANVLTF; CDR3nt: TGTGCCAGCAGTTTAGCGACTGGGGCCAACGTCCTGACTTTC
v_gene: TRBV5-6; d_gene: TRBD1; j_gene: TRBJ2-7; abundance: .; CDR3aa: CASSPGQGLIYEQYF; CDR3nt: TGTGCCAGCAGCCCCGGACAGGGACTTATCTACGAGCAGTACTTC
v_gene: TRBV5-1; d_gene: TRBD2; j_gene: TRBJ2-7; abundance: .; CDR3aa: CASRLTSGSYEQYF; CDR3nt: TGCGCCAGCCGCCTGACTAGCGGCTCCTACGAGCAGTACTTC
v_gene: TRBV10-3; d_gene: .; j_gene: TRBJ1-2; abundance: once; CDR3aa: CAISEGPHYGYTF; CDR3nt: TGTGCCATCAGTGAAGGACCGCACTATGGCTACACCTTC
v_gene: TRBV11-2; d_gene: TRBD1; j_gene: TRBJ1-2; abundance: .; CDR3aa: CASSALKGGSLGYTF; CDR3nt: TGTGCCAGCAGCGCCCTCAAAGGGGGCTCTCTTGGCTACACCTTC
v_gene: TRBV9; d_gene: .; j_gene: TRBJ1-3; abundance: .; CDR3aa: CASSPPATGNTIYF; CDR3nt: TGTGCCAGCAGCCCACCGGCCACTGGAAACACCATATATTTT
v_gene: TRBV7-2; d_gene: TRBD2; j_gene: TRBJ2-7; abundance: .; CDR3aa: CASSLYPLAGGLREQYF; CDR3nt: TGTGCCAGCAGCTTGTACCCACTAGCGGGAGGTTTGCGGGAGCAGTACTTC
v_gene: TRBV11-2; d_gene: TRBD2; j_gene: TRBJ2-2; abundance: .; CDR3aa: CASSLVVASGRAAGELFF; CDR3nt: TGTGCCAGCAGCTTAGTAGTCGCTAGCGGGAGGGCGGCCGGGGAGCTGTTTTTT
v_gene: TRBV18; d_gene: .; j_gene: TRBJ2-7; abundance: .; CDR3aa: CASSPPQSGGYEQYF; CDR3nt: TGTGCCAGCTCACCACCCCAATCCGGTGGTTACGAGCAGTACTTC